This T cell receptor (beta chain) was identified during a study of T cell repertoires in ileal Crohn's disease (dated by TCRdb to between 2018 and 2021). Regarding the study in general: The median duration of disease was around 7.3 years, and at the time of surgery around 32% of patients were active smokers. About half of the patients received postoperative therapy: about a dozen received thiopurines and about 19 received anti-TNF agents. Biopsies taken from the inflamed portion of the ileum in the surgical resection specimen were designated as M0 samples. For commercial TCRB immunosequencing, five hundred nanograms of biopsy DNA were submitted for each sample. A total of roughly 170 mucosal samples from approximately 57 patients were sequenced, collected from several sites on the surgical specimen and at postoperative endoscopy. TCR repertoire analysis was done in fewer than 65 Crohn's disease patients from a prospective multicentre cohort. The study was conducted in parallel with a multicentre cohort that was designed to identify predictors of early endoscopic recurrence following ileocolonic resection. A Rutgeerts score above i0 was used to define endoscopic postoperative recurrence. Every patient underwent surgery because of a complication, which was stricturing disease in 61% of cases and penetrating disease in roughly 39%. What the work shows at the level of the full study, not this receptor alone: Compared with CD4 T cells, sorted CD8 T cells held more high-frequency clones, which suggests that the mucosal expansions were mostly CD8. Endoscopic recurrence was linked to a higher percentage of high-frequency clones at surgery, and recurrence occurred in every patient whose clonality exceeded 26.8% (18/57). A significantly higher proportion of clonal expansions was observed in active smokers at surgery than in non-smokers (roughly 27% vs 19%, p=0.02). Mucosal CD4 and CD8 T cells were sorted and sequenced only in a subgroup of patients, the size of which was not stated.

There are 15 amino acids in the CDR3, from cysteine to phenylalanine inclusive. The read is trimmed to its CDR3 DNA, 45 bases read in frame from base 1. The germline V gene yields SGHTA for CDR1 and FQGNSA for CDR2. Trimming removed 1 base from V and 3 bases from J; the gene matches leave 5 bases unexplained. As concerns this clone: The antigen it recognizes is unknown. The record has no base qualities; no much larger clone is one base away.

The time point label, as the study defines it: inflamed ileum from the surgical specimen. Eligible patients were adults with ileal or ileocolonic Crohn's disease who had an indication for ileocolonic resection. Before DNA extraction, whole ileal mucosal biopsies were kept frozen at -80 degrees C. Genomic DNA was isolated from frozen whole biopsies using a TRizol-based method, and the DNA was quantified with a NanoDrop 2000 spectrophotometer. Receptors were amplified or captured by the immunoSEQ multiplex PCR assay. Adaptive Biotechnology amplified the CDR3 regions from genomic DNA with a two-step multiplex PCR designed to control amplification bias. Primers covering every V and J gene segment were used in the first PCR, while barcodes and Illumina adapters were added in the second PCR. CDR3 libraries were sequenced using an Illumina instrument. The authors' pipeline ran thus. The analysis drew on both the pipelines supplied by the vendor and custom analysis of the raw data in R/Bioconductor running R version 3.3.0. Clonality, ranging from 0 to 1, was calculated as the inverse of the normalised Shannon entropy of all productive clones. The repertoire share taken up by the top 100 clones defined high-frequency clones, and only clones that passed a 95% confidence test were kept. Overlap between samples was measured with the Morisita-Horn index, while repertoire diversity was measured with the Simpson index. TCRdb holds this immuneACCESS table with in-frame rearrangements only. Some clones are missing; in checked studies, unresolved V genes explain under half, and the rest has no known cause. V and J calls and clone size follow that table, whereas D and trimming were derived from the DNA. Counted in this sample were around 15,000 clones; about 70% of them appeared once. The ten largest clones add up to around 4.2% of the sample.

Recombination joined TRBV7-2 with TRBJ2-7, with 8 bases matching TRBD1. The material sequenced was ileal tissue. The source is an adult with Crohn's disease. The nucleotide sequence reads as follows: TGTGCCAGCAGCTTAGACAGGGGGGAACTCTACGAGCAGTACTTC. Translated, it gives CASSLDRGELYEQYF.